Reported below is one T cell receptor (beta chain). Assay used: immunoSEQ multiplex PCR; TCRdb lists only in-frame clones, some missing. The data hold over 60,000 clones, with 93% observed a single time. Trimming shortened V by 0 bases and J by 5 bases, and 14 bases separated the two germline ends. Germline CDR1 reads SGHDN; CDR2 reads FVKESK. The CDR3 is 17 residues long. The data originate from a study of technical replicates of blood from several donors. The sequencing input was T cells isolated from PBMCs. This receptor was taken from a human donor in good health. The chain links TRBV14 to TRBJ1-6; D is unclear. The CDR3 is CASSQDVGSRDNSPLHF. DNA of the CDR3: TGTGCCAGCAGCCAAGATGTGGGTTCACGGGATAATTCACCCCTCCACTTT.